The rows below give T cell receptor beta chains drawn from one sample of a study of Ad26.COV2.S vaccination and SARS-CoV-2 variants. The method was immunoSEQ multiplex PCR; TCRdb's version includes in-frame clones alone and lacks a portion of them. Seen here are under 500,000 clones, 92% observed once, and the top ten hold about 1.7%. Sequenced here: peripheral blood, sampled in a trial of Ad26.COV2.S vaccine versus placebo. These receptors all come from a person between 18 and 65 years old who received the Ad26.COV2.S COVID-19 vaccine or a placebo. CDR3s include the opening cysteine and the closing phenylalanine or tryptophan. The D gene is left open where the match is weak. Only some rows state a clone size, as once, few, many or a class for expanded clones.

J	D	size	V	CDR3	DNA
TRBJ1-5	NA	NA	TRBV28	CASRNRVLSNQPQHF	TGTGCCAGCAGGAACAGGGTTTTGAGCAATCAGCCCCAGCATTTT
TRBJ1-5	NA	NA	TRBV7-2	CASSFTRDSNQPQHF	TGTGCCAGCAGCTTTACCCGGGACAGCAATCAGCCCCAGCATTTT
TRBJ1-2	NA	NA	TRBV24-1	CATSEGPWYGYTF	TGTGCCACCAGTGAGGGCCCCTGGTACGGCTACACCTTC
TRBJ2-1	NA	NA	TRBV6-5	CASSYRAGGAHNEQFF	TGTGCCAGCAGTTACAGGGCTGGGGGCGCCCACAATGAGCAGTTCTTC
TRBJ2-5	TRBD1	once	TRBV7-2	CASSLFGRTGGRSETQYF	TGTGCCAGCAGCTTATTCGGGAGGACAGGGGGGAGATCGGAGACCCAGTACTTC
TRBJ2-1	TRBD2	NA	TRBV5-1	CASSLAVVSGGHEQFF	TGCGCCAGCAGCTTGGCCGTGGTTAGCGGGGGGCATGAGCAGTTCTTC
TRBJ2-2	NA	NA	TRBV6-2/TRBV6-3	CASSYRPRTSLDLGPGELFF	TGTGCCAGCAGTTACCGGCCCCGAACTAGCCTTGACCTAGGTCCCGGGGAGCTGTTTTTT
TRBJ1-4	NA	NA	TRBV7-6	CASSLHREKLFF	TGTGCCAGCAGCTTACACAGAGAAAAACTGTTTTTT
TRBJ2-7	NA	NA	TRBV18	CASSPLGRPVGEQYF	TGTGCCAGCTCCCCCCTAGGCAGACCTGTAGGCGAGCAGTACTTC
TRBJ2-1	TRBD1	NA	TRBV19	CASTLDRGTYNEQFF	TGTGCCAGTACCCTGGACAGGGGGACCTACAATGAGCAGTTCTTC
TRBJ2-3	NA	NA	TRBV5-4	CASSSGGPSTDTQYF	TGTGCCAGCAGCTCGGGGGGCCCTAGCACAGATACGCAGTATTTT
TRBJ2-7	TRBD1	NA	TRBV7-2	CASSLGTGGSEQYF	TGTGCCAGCAGCTTAGGGACAGGGGGCTCAGAACAGTACTTC
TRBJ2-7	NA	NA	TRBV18	CASSPPAGSYEQYF	TGTGCCAGCTCACCCCCGGCGGGGTCCTACGAGCAGTACTTC
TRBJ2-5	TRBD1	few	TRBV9	CASSVGGQRQETQYF	TGTGCCAGCAGCGTAGGGGGACAGAGGCAAGAGACCCAGTACTTC
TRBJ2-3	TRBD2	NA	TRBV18	CASSSLADPTDTQYF	TGTGCCAGCTCATCACTAGCGGACCCCACAGATACGCAGTATTTT